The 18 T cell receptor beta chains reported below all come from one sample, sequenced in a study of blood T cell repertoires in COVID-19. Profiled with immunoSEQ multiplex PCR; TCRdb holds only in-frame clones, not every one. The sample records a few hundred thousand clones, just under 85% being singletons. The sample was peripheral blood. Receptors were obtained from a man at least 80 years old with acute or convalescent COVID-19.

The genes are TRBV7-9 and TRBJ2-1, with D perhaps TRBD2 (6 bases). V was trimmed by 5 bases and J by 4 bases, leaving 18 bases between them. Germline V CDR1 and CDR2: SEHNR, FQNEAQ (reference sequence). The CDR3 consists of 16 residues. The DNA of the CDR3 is TGTGCCAGCAGCCCCATCGGGGGTCGTCTATACAATGAGCAGTTCTTC. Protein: CASSPIGGRLYNEQFF.

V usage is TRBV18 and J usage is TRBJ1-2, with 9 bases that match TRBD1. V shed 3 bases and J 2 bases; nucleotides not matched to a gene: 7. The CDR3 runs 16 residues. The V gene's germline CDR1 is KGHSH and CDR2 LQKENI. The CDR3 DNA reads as TGTGCCAGCTCACCGTCGCGTGGACAGGGGAACTATGGCTACACCTTC. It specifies CASSPSRGQGNYGYTF. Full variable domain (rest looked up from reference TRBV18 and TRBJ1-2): NAGVMQNPRHLVRRRGQEARLRCSPMKGHSHVYWYRQLPEEGLKFMVYLQKENIIDESGMPKERFSAEFPKEGPSILRIQQVVRGDSAAYFCASSPSRGQGNYGYTFGSGTRLTVV.

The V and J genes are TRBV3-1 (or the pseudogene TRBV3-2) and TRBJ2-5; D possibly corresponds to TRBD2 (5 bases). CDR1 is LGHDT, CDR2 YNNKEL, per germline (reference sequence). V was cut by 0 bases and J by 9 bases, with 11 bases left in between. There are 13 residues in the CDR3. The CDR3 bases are TGTGCCAGCAGCCAAGATGTAGAGGGTCCCCAGTACTTC. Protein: CASSQDVEGPQYF.

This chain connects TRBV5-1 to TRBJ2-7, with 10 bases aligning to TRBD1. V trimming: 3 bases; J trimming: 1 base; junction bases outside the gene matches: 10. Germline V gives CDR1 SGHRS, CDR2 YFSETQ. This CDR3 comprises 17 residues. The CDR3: CASSSAQPGQGSYEQYF. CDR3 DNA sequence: TGCGCCAGCAGCTCCGCCCAACCGGGACAGGGGTCCTACGAGCAGTACTTC.

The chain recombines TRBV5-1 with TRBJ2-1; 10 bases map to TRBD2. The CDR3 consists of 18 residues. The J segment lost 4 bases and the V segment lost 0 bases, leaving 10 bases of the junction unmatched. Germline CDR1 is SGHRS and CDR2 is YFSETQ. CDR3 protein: CASSLASLLAGVYNEQFF. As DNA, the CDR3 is TGCGCCAGCAGCTTGGCCTCGCTGCTAGCGGGAGTATACAATGAGCAGTTCTTC.

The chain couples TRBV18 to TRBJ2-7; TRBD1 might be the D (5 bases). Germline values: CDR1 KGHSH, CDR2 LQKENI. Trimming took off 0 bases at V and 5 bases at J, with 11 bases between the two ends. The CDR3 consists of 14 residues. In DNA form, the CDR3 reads TGTGCCAGCTCACCACCGGGGCAGGGCCACGAGCAGTACTTC. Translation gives CASSPPGQGHEQYF.

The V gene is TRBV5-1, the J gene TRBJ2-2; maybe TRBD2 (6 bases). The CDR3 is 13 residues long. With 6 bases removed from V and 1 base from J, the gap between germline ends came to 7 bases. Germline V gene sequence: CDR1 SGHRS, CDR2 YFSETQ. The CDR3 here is CASNGGNTGELFF. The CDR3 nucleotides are TGCGCCAGCAACGGGGGGAACACCGGGGAGCTGTTTTTT.

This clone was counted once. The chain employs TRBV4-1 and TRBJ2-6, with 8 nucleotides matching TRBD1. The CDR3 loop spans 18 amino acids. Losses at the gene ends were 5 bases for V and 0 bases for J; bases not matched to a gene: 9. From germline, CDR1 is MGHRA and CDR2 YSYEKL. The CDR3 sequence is CASSAIGQGLSGANVLTF. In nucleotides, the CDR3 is TGCGCCAGCAGCGCAATCGGACAGGGCCTCTCTGGGGCCAACGTCCTGACTTTC.

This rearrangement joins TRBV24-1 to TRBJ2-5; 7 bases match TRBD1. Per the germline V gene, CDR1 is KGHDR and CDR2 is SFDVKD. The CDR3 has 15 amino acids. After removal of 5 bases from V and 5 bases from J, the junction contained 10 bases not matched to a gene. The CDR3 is CATSADGTARETQYF. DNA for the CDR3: TGTGCCACCAGTGCAGACGGGACAGCCCGGGAGACCCAGTACTTC.

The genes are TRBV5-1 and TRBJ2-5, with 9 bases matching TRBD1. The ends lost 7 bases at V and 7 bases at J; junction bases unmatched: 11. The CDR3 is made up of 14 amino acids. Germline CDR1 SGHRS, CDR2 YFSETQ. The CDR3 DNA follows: TGCGCCAGCTTCCCGGGACAGGGTCGAGGGACCCAGTACTTC. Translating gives CASFPGQGRGTQYF.

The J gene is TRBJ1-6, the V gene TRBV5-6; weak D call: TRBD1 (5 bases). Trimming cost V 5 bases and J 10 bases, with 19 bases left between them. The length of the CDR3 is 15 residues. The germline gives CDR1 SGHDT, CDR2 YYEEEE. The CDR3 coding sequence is TGTGCCAGCAGTCAAATTCGGGGGAATAGGTCACCCCTCCACTTT. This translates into CASSQIRGNRSPLHF.

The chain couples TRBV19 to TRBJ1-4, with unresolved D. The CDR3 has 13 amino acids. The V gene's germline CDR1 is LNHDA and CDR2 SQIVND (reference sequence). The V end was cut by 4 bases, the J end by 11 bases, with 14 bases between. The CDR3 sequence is CASSNGLDRKLFF. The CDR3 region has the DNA TGTGCCAGTAGTAATGGGCTGGATCGGAAACTGTTTTTT.

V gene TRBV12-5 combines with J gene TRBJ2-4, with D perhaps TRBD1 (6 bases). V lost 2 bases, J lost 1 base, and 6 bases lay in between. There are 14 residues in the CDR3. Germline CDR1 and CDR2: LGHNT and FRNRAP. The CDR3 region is CASGLTGAKNIQYF. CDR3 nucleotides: TGTGCTAGTGGTTTGACAGGGGCCAAAAACATTCAGTACTTC.

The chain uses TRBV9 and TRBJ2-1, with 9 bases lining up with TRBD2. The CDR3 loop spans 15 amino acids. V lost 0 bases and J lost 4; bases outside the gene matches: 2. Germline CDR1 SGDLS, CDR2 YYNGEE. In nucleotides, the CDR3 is TGTGCCAGCAGCGTAGAGGGACTAGCTTACAATGAGCAGTTCTTC. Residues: CASSVEGLAYNEQFF.

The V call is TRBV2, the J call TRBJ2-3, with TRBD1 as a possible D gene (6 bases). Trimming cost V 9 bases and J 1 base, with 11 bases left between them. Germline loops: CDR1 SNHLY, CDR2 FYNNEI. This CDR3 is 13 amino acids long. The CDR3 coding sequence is TGTGCCAGTCCAGGGGCCGGCACAGATACGCAGTATTTT. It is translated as CASPGAGTDTQYF.

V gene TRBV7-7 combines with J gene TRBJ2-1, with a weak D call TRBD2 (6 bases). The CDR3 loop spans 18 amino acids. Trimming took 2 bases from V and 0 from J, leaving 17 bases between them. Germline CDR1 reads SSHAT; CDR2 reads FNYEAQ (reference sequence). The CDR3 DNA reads TGTGCCAGCAGCTTAAGATCTGGGGGGTCGAGCTCCTACAATGAGCAGTTCTTC. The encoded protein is CASSLRSGGSSSYNEQFF.

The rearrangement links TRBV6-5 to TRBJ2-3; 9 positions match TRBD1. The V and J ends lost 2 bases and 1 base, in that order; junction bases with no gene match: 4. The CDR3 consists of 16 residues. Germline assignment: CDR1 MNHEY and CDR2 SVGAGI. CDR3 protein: CASSYLRDRGTDTQYF. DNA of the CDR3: TGTGCCAGCAGTTACCTCCGGGACAGGGGCACAGATACGCAGTATTTT.

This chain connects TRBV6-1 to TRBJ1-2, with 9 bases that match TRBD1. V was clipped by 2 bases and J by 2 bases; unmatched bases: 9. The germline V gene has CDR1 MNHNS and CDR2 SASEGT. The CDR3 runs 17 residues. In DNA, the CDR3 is TGTGCCAGCAGTGAACAGTTGGGGACAGGGCGCAACTATGGCTACACCTTC. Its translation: CASSEQLGTGRNYGYTF.